Listed below are T cell receptor beta chains from one sample, sequenced in a study of T cell responses to AZD1222 COVID-19 vaccine. Clones were sequenced by immunoSEQ multiplex PCR, and TCRdb holds only the in-frame ones, with some missing. The sample shows about 150,000 clones, around 90% of them seen only once. Source: peripheral blood, taken on day 0 of AZD1222 vaccination. All receptors derive from an adult in good health. The CDR3 runs from the conserved cysteine through the conserved F or W. The order of the fields is V gene, clone size, D gene, J gene, CDR3 protein, CDR3 DNA. The D gene is left open where the match is weak. The size entry is marked missing in some rows and otherwise reads once, few, many or a size class.

>TRBV2|few|-|TRBJ2-7
CASSERPGAFYEQYF
TGTGCCAGCAGTGAGAGGCCAGGGGCATTTTACGAGCAGTACTTC
>TRBV5-1|-|TRBD1|TRBJ1-3
CASSLHQGTAGSGNTIYF
TGCGCCAGCAGCTTGCACCAAGGGACAGCGGGCTCTGGAAACACCATATATTTT
>TRBV7-9|-|TRBD1|TRBJ1-2
CASSNAGTGIGYTF
TGTGCCAGCAGCAACGCCGGGACAGGGATCGGCTACACCTTC
>TRBV7-9|-|-|TRBJ2-1
CASSLKGYEQFF
TGTGCCAGCAGCTTAAAGGGGTATGAGCAGTTCTTC
>TRBV10-2|-|-|TRBJ2-5
CASSDPGTDQETQYF
TGCGCCAGCAGTGATCCAGGGACGGACCAAGAGACCCAGTACTTC
>TRBV5-1|-|TRBD2|TRBJ2-1
CASKLAGGPNHGDVF
TGCGCCAGCAAACTAGCGGGAGGGCCAAACCACGGGGACGTCTTC
>TRBV3-1/TRBV3-2|-|TRBD2|TRBJ2-1
CASSQRLAGGPNNEQFF
TGTGCCAGCAGCCAAAGACTAGCGGGAGGGCCAAACAATGAGCAGTTCTTC
>TRBV7-2|-|-|TRBJ2-2
CASSPGQSTGELFF
TGTGCCAGCAGCCCAGGACAATCCACCGGGGAGCTGTTTTTT
>TRBV6-1|few|-|TRBJ1-1
CASSDLGRGGTTEAFF
TGTGCCAGCAGTGATCTGGGGAGAGGGGGGACCACTGAAGCTTTCTTT
>TRBV28|-|-|TRBJ2-7
CASTAGSDGLIYEQYF
TGTGCCAGTACAGCAGGATCCGACGGTTTGATTTACGAGCAGTACTTC
>TRBV19|-|-|TRBJ1-2
CASSTSLPNYGYTF
TGTGCCAGTAGTACCAGCCTTCCCAACTATGGCTACACCTTC
>TRBV2|-|-|TRBJ1-1
CASFRRGLNTEAFF
TGTGCCAGCTTTCGAAGGGGCCTAAACACTGAAGCTTTCTTT
>TRBV5-1|-|TRBD2|TRBJ2-7
CASSPSGSSYEQYF
TGCGCCAGCTCCCCAAGCGGGAGCTCCTACGAGCAGTACTTC
>TRBV28|-|-|TRBJ1-2
CASSLEGTWRGYGYTF
TGTGCCAGCAGTTTAGAAGGGACTTGGAGGGGGTATGGCTACACCTTC
>TRBV7-9|-|TRBD2|TRBJ2-1
CASRTGTSGYNEQFF
TGTGCCAGCAGGACCGGGACTAGCGGATACAATGAGCAGTTCTTC
>TRBV7-3|-|TRBD2|TRBJ2-2
CASSHPGLASGELFF
TGTGCCAGCAGCCATCCGGGACTAGCGTCCGGGGAGCTGTTTTTT
>TRBV2|-|TRBD1|TRBJ1-2
CASRQGADGYTF
TGTGCCAGCCGACAGGGGGCAGATGGCTACACCTTC
>TRBV2|-|TRBD2|TRBJ2-7
CASSEPLGTSLLPYEQYF
TGTGCCAGCAGCGAACCTTTAGGGACTAGCTTATTACCCTACGAGCAGTACTTC
>TRBV7-3|-|-|TRBJ2-7
CASSLIGPADEQYF
TGTGCCAGCAGCTTAATAGGGCCCGCGGACGAGCAGTACTTC
>TRBV3-1/TRBV3-2|-|-|TRBJ1-5
CASSQVGQPQHF
TGTGCCAGCAGCCAAGTCGGGCAGCCCCAGCATTTT
>TRBV27|-|TRBD2|TRBJ2-7
CASSLLLAGTYEQYF
TGTGCCAGCAGTTTATTACTAGCGGGAACCTACGAGCAGTACTTC
>TRBV6-6|-|-|TRBJ1-2
CASSSVSDAYGYTF
TGTGCCAGCAGTAGCGTGTCGGACGCCTATGGCTACACCTTC
>TRBV11-2|-|TRBD2|TRBJ2-4
CASSATAGVRNIQYF
TGTGCCAGCAGCGCGACAGCGGGAGTTAGAAACATTCAGTACTTC
>TRBV6-5|-|TRBD2|TRBJ2-1
CASNNGLADYNEQFF
TGTGCCAGCAACAACGGACTAGCGGACTACAATGAGCAGTTCTTC
>TRBV7-2|-|-|TRBJ1-1
CASSAGTLNTEAFF
TGTGCCAGCAGCGCCGGGACCTTAAACACTGAAGCTTTCTTT
>TRBV4-2|-|-|TRBJ2-7
CASSHQRSSYEQYF
TGTGCCAGCAGCCATCAGAGGAGCTCCTACGAGCAGTACTTC
>TRBV9|-|-|TRBJ1-6
CASSALGLGDSPLHF
TGTGCCAGCAGCGCCCTTGGGCTAGGGGATTCACCCCTCCACTTT
>TRBV27|-|-|TRBJ1-4
CASSFSRRAEKLFF
TGTGCCAGCAGTTTTTCACGCAGGGCCGAAAAACTGTTTTTT
>TRBV5-8|-|-|TRBJ1-5
CASSFQPGRGNSNQPQHF
TGTGCCAGCAGCTTCCAACCGGGACGAGGAAATAGCAATCAGCCCCAGCATTTT
>TRBV11-2|-|-|TRBJ1-2
CASSARLVKPPKDYGYTF
TGTGCCAGCAGCGCGAGGCTTGTCAAGCCTCCTAAAGACTATGGCTACACCTTC
>TRBV13|once|-|TRBJ1-1
CASSARPSPNTEAFF
TGTGCCAGCAGCGCGAGGCCATCTCCGAACACTGAAGCTTTCTTT
>TRBV2|few|TRBD1|TRBJ1-2
CASRPGQGDHGYTF
TGTGCCAGCAGACCGGGACAGGGGGATCATGGCTACACCTTC